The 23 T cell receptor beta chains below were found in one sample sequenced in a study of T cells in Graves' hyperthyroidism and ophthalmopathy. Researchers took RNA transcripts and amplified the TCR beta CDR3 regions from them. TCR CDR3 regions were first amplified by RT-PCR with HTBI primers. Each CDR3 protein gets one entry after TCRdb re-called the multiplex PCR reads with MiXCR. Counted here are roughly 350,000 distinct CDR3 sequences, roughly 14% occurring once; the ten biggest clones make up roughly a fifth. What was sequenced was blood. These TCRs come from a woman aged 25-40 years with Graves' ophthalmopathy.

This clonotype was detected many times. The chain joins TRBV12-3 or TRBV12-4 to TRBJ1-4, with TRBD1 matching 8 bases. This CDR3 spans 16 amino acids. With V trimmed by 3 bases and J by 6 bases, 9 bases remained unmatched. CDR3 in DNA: TGTGCCAGCAGTTTGGGTACGGGACAGGTCTATGAAAAACTGTTTTTT. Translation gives CASSLGTGQVYEKLFF.

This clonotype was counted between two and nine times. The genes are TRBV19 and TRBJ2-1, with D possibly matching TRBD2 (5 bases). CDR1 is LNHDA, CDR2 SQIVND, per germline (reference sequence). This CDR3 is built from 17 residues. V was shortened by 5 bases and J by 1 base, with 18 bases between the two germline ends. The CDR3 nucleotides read TGTGCCAGTAGTTTATCCTACTCTCGGAGGTCCTACAATGAGCAGTTCTTC. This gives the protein CASSLSYSRRSYNEQFF.

The CDR3 DNA is TGTGCCAGCAGCTTTAGCGGGGAGGATATCGCGGAGACCCAGTACTTC. This sequence encodes CASSFSGEDIAETQYF. The rearrangement joins TRBV7-3 to TRBJ2-5; TRBD2 aligns across 8 bases. Per the germline V gene, CDR1 is SGHTA and CDR2 is FQGTGA. V shed 3 bases, J shed 5 bases, and the junction held 11 bases outside the gene matches. This CDR3 has 16 residues.

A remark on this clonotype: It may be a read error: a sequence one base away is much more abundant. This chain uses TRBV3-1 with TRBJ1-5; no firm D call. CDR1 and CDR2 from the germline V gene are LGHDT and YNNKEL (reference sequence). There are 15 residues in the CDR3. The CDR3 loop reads CASSQDGLSNQPRHF. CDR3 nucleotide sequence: TGTGCCAGCAGCCAAGATGGACTTAGCAATCAGCCCCGGCATTTT.

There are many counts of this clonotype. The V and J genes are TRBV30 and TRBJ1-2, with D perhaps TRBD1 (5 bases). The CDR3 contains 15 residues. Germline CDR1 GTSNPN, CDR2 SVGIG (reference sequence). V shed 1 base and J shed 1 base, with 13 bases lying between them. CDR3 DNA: TGTGCCTGGAGTGGAGGGGTCCCCTTTAACTATGGCTACACCTTC. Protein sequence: CAWSGGVPFNYGYTF.

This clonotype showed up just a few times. Here the CDR3 reads CASSRGTGTPVAQYF. The CDR3 DNA reads as TGTGCCAGCAGCCGCGGGACAGGGACCCCAGTAGCGCAGTACTTC. V gene TRBV7-9 combines with J gene TRBJ2-7; 9 bases are a match to TRBD1. Germline lookup yields CDR1 SEHNR and CDR2 FQNEAQ (reference sequence). Losses at the gene ends were 5 bases for V and 9 bases for J; bases not matched to a gene: 14. The CDR3 has 15 amino acids.

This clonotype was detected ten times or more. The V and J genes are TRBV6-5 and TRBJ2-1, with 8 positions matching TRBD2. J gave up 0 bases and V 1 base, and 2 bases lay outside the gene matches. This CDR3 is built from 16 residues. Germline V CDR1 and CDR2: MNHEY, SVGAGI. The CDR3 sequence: CASSYWRGASYNEQFF. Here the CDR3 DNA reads TGTGCCAGCAGTTACTGGCGGGGGGCCTCCTACAATGAGCAGTTCTTC.

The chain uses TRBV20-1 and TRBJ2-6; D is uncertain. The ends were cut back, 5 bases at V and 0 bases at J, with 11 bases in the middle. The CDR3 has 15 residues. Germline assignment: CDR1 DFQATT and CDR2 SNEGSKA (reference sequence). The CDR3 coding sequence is TGCAGTGCTGACCCCTTCCCCTCTGGGGCCAACGTCCTGACTTTC. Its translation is CSADPFPSGANVLTF.

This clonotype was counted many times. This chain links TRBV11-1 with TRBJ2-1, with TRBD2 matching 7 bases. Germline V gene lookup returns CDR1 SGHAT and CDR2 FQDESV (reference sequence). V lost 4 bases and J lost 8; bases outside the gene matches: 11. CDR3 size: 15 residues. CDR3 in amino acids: CASSSAGRSPHEQFF. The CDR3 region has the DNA TGTGCCAGCAGCTCAGCGGGGAGGTCACCCCATGAGCAGTTCTTC.

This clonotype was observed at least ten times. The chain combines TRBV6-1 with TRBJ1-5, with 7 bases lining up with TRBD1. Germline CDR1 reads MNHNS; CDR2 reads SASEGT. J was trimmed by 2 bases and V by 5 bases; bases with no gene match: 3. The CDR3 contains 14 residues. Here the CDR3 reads CASSSDRGNQPQHF. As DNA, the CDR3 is TGTGCCAGCAGTAGTGACAGGGGCAATCAGCCCCAGCATTTT.

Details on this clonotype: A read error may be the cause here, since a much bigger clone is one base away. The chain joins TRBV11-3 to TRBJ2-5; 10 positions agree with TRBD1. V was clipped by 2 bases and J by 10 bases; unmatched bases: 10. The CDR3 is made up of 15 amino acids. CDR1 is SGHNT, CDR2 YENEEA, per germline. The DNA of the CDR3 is TGTGCCAGCAGCTTAAACTTGGACAGGGGGAAGATCCAGTACTTC. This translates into CASSLNLDRGKIQYF.

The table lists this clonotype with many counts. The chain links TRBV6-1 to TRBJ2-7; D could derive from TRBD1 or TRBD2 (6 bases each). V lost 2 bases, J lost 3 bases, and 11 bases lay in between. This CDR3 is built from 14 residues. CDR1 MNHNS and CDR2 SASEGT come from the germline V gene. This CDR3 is CASSERGAVYEQYF. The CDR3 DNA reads TGTGCCAGCAGTGAAAGGGGGGCGGTCTACGAGCAGTACTTC.

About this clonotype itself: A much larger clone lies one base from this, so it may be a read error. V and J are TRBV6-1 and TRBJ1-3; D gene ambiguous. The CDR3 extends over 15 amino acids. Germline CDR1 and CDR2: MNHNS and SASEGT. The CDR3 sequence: CASRQLEVTGNTLYF. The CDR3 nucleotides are TGTGCCAGCAGGCAACTTGAGGTCACTGGAAACACCTTATATTTT.

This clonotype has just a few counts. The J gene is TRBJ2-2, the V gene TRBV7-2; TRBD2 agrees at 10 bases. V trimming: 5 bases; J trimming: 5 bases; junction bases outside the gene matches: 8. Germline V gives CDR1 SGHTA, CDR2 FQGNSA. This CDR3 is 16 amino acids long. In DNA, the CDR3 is TGTGCCAGCAGCCCTCAGCGGGGGGGCATAACCGGGGAGCTGTTTTTT. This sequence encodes CASSPQRGGITGELFF.

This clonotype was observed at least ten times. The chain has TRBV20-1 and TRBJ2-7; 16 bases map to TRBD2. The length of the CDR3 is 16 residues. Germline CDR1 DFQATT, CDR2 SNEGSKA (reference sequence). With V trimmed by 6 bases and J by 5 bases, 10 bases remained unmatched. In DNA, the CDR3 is TGCAGTGCCCAATCCGGGACTAGCGGGGGGGCCCACGAGCAGTACTTC. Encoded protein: CSAQSGTSGGAHEQYF.

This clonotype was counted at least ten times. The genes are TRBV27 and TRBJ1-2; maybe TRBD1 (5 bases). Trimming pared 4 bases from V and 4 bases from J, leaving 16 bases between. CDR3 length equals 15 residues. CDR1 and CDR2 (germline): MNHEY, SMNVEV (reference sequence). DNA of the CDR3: TGTGCCAGCAGTTCGAACCGGGACCGATTCTATGGCTACACCTTC. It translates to CASSSNRDRFYGYTF.

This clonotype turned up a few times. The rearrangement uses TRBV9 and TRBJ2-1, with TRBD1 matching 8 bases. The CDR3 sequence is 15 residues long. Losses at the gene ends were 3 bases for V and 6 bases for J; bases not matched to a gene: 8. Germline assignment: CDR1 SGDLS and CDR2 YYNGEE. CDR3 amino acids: CASSASRDRTNEQFF. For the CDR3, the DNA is TGTGCCAGCAGCGCATCCCGGGACAGGACCAATGAGCAGTTCTTC.

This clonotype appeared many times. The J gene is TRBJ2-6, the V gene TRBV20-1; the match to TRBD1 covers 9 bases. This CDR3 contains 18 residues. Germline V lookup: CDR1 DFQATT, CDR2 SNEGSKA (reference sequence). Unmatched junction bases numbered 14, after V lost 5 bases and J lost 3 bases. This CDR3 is CSAFRAGWTGDGANVLTF. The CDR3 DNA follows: TGCAGTGCTTTCCGGGCGGGGTGGACAGGGGATGGGGCCAACGTCCTGACTTTC.

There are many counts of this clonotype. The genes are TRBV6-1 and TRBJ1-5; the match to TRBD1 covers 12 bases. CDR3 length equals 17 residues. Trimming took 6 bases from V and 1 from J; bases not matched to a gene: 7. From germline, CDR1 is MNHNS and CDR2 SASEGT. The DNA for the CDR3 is TGTGCCAGCAGCCCCCCGGGGACAGGGGGCAGCAATCAGCCCCAGCATTTT. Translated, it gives CASSPPGTGGSNQPQHF.

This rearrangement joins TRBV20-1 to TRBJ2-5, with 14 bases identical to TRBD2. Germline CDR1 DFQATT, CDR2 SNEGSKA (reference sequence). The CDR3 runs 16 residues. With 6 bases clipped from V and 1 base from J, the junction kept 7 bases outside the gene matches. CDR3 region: CSARTSGGTFQETQYF. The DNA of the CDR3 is TGCAGTGCGCGGACTAGCGGGGGGACTTTCCAAGAGACCCAGTACTTC.

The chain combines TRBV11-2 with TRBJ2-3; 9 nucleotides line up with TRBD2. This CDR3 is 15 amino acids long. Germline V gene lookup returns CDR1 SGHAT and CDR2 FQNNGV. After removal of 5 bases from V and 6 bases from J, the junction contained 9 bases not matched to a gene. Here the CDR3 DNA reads TGTGCCAGCAGCCAAGGCGGGGGGGCCAGTGATACGCAGTATTTT. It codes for CASSQGGGASDTQYF.

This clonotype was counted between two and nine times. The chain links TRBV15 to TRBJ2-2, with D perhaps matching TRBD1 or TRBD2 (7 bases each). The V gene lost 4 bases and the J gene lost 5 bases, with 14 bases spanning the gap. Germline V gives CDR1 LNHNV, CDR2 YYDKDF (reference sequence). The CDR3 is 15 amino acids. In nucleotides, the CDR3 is TGTGCCACCAGCACTTACAGGGGAGGGACCGGGGAGCTGTTTTTT. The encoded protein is CATSTYRGGTGELFF. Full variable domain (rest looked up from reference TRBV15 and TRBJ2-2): DAMVIQNPRYQVTQFGKPVTLSCSQTLNHNVMYWYQQKSSQAPKLLFHYYDKDFNNEADTPDNFQSRRPNTSFCFLDIRSPGLGDTAMYLCATSTYRGGTGELFFGEGSRLTVL.

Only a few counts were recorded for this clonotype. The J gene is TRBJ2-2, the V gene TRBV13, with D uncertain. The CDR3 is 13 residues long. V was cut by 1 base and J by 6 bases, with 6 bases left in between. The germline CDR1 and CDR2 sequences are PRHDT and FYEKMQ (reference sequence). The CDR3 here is CASSLVVSGELFF. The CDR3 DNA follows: TGTGCCAGCAGCTTAGTTGTATCCGGGGAGCTGTTTTTT. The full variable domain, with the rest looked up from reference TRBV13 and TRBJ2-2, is AAGVIQSPRHLIKEKRETATLKCYPIPRHDTVYWYQQGPGQDPQFLISFYEKMQSDKGSIPDRFSAQQFSDYHSELNMSSLELGDSALYFCASSLVVSGELFFGEGSRLTVL.